The 23 T cell receptor beta chains below all came from one sample that was sequenced in a study of CD8 T cells in Susac syndrome. Random hexamers primed reverse transcription of 0.5 to 1 ug RNA. TCRdb re-called the immunoSEQ multiplex PCR reads with MiXCR, one entry per CDR3 protein. The sample shows approximately 100,000 distinct CDR3 sequences, roughly 90% of them seen only once. The sample was CD8+ T cells from PBMCs. The origin of the receptors is a human donor in good health.

V gene TRBV20-1 combines with J gene TRBJ2-1; D is undetermined. In germline, CDR1 is DFQATT, CDR2 SNEGSKA (reference sequence). The CDR3 spans 15 residues. V lost 2 bases to trimming and J lost 4 bases, with 15 bases between them. CDR3 nucleotides: TGCAGTGCTAGAAGGTACAGAACTCATTACAATGAGCAGTTCTTC. The encoded protein is CSARRYRTHYNEQFF.

V and J are TRBV20-1 and TRBJ1-2; 9 bases are shared with TRBD1. Per the germline V gene, CDR1 is DFQATT and CDR2 is SNEGSKA (reference sequence). J lost 8 bases, V lost 4 bases, and 5 bases had no gene match. The CDR3 has 12 amino acids. CDR3 nucleotide sequence: TGCAGTGCTACTACAGGGGGCTTAGGCTACACCTTC. This gives the protein CSATTGGLGYTF.

This chain connects TRBV7-8 to TRBJ1-2; D gene unclear. V lost 5 bases and J lost 3, with 25 bases in between. CDR3 size: 18 residues. The germline gives CDR1 SGHVS, CDR2 FQNEAQ. The CDR3 protein is CASSVGWKSDPSYYGYTF. The CDR3 coding sequence is TGTGCCAGCAGCGTCGGATGGAAATCGGACCCGAGCTACTATGGCTACACCTTC.

The rearrangement uses TRBV7-8 and TRBJ2-2, with unresolved D. In germline, CDR1 is SGHVS, CDR2 FQNEAQ. V dropped 6 bases and J dropped 5 bases, with 13 bases sitting between them. The CDR3 extends over 14 amino acids. This CDR3 is CASRDRSRTGELFF. For the CDR3, the DNA is TGTGCCAGCAGGGATCGATCGAGAACCGGGGAGCTGTTTTTT. The whole variable domain, remainder taken from reference TRBV7-8 and TRBJ2-2, is GAGVSQSPRYKVAKRGQDVALRCDPISGHVSLFWYQQALGQGPEFLTYFQNEAQLDKSGLPSDRFFAERPEGSVSTLKIQRTQQEDSAVYLCASRDRSRTGELFFGEGSRLTVL.

This sequence joins TRBV20-1 and TRBJ2-2; no clear D gene. This CDR3 is built from 14 residues. From germline, CDR1 is DFQATT and CDR2 SNEGSKA (reference sequence). The V gene lost 4 bases and the J gene lost 7 bases, with 16 bases spanning the gap. CDR3: CSAIIVGLGGELFF. CDR3 sequence (DNA): TGCAGTGCTATAATAGTAGGGTTGGGCGGGGAGCTGTTTTTT.

The chain is built from TRBV4-2 and TRBJ1-2; TRBD1 matches at 10 bases. This CDR3 is built from 16 residues. Germline-derived CDR1 and CDR2 are LGHNA and YNFKEQ. Germline trimming cut 2 bases from V and 3 bases from J; bases unmatched to any gene: 6. The chain's CDR3 is CASSQSDRGRDYGYTF. The CDR3 DNA reads TGTGCCAGCAGCCAATCCGACAGGGGGCGAGACTATGGCTACACCTTC.

This chain links TRBV5-1 with TRBJ2-1; no clear D. The CDR3 spans 14 residues. V was pared by 1 base and J by 6 bases, with 11 bases between. The V gene's germline CDR1 is SGHRS and CDR2 YFSETQ. The CDR3, as DNA: TGCGCCAGCAGCTTGTACTCTCTCGGCAATGAGCAGTTCTTC. This sequence encodes CASSLYSLGNEQFF.

This chain uses TRBV27 with TRBJ2-3; D ambiguous. V was clipped by 6 bases and J by 4 bases, with 11 bases between them. Germline CDR1 reads MNHEY; CDR2 reads SMNVEV (reference sequence). The CDR3 sequence is 13 residues long. The CDR3 DNA is TGTGCCAGCAGCCCTCGGTTGCCAGATACGCAGTATTTT. Translating it yields CASSPRLPDTQYF.

This chain links TRBV19 with TRBJ1-5; TRBD1 is a possible D gene (5 bases). The CDR3 is 15 residues long. CDR1 is LNHDA, CDR2 SQIVND, per germline (reference sequence). V lost 2 bases and J lost 6, with 14 bases in between. As DNA, the CDR3 is TGTGCCAGTAGTATACTCTTACAGGCCGGTCAGCCCCAGCATTTT. This encodes CASSILLQAGQPQHF.

The V and J genes are TRBV19 and TRBJ2-5; the D is unclear. Trimming cost V 3 bases and J 5 bases, with 13 bases left between them. Germline CDR1 and CDR2: LNHDA and SQIVND (reference sequence). The CDR3 covers 14 residues. The CDR3 region has the DNA TGTGCCAGTAGTATTACTTTCAAGACGGAGACCCAGTACTTC. Protein: CASSITFKTETQYF. Based on the CDR3 plus reference TRBV19 and TRBJ2-5, the full variable domain is DGGITQSPKYLFRKEGQNVTLSCEQNLNHDAMYWYRQDPGQGLRLIYYSQIVNDFQKGDIAEGYSVSREKKESFPLTVTSAQKNPTAFYLCASSITFKTETQYFGPGTRLLVL.

The chain recombines TRBV30 with TRBJ2-7, with D unresolved. This CDR3 has 13 amino acids. Trimming removed 1 base at V and 5 bases at J, with 12 bases between. From germline, CDR1 is GTSNPN and CDR2 SVGIG (reference sequence). CDR3 nucleotides: TGTGCCTGGAGTGACCTCAGGTCCGACGAGCAGTACTTC. Amino acid sequence: CAWSDLRSDEQYF.

The gene calls are TRBV7-3 and TRBJ2-7; TRBD1 is a possible D gene (5 bases). Germline V gives CDR1 SGHTA, CDR2 FQGTGA. CDR3 length: 12 amino acids. V lost 8 bases to trimming and J lost 3 bases, with 11 bases between them. CDR3 amino acids: CASGADRYEQYF. The CDR3 DNA reads as TGTGCCAGCGGGGCAGACCGCTACGAGCAGTACTTC.

The genes are TRBV29-1 and TRBJ2-1; 7 nucleotides match TRBD2. Germline CDR1 and CDR2: SQVTM and ANQGSEA. The CDR3 extends over 14 amino acids. J was trimmed by 4 bases and V by 7 bases; bases with no gene match: 10. This chain's CDR3 is CSGQTLRGYNEQFF. Here the CDR3 DNA reads TGCAGCGGACAAACGCTGCGGGGGTACAATGAGCAGTTCTTC.

The chain employs TRBV7-2 and TRBJ2-7; TRBD1 matches 7 bases. Germline CDR1 and CDR2: SGHTA and FQGNSA. The CDR3 has 13 amino acids. The J segment lost 6 bases and the V segment lost 1 base, leaving 3 bases of the junction unmatched. The CDR3 protein is CASSLEPGGEQYF. CDR3 nucleotide sequence: TGTGCCAGCAGCTTAGAGCCAGGGGGCGAGCAGTACTTC.

J is TRBJ2-3 and V is TRBV19; no definite D call. The CDR3 length is 14 residues. Looked up from germline, CDR1 is LNHDA and CDR2 is SQIVND (reference sequence). V lost 0 bases to trimming and J lost 2 bases, with 6 bases between them. CDR3 sequence: CASSIDRATDTQYF. CDR3 DNA sequence: TGTGCCAGTAGTATAGATCGAGCCACAGATACGCAGTATTTT.

The chain employs TRBV7-3 and TRBJ1-1, with D hard to call. Trimming cost V 5 bases and J 1 base, with 11 bases left between them. Germline V gene sequence: CDR1 SGHTA, CDR2 FQGTGA. The CDR3 loop spans 14 amino acids. CDR3 nucleotide sequence: TGTGCCAGCAGCCCGACTGTCGGGAACACTGAAGCTTTCTTT. Protein: CASSPTVGNTEAFF. Full variable domain (missing parts from reference TRBV7-3 and TRBJ1-1): GAGVSQTPSNKVTEKGKYVELRCDPISGHTALYWYRQSLGQGPEFLIYFQGTGAADDSGLPNDRFFAVRPEGSVSTLKIQRTERGDSAVYLCASSPTVGNTEAFFGQGTRLTVV.

This sequence joins TRBV20-1 and TRBJ2-1; 11 bases line up with TRBD2. CDR3 length equals 15 residues. Trimming at V came to 5 bases and at J to 7 bases, leaving 10 bases not matched to a gene. In germline, CDR1 is DFQATT, CDR2 SNEGSKA (reference sequence). Here the CDR3 DNA reads TGCAGTGCTGGGCGCACTAGCGGGAGACGTAATGAGCAGTTCTTC. Translating it yields CSAGRTSGRRNEQFF.

This chain uses TRBV6-2 or TRBV6-3 with TRBJ2-1; D gene uncertain. Germline loops: CDR1 MNHEY, CDR2 SVGEGT. Trimming stripped 0 bases from V and 6 bases from J, with 3 bases between. The CDR3 loop spans 12 amino acids. The CDR3: CASSYSGNEQFF. In DNA, the CDR3 is TGTGCCAGCAGTTACTCGGGCAATGAGCAGTTCTTC.

V usage is TRBV7-6 and J usage is TRBJ1-4; D perhaps matches TRBD1 (5 bases). The CDR3 contains 15 residues. Germline CDR1 reads SGHVS; CDR2 reads FNYEAQ. Trimming took 1 base from V and 4 from J, leaving 10 bases between them. CDR3 DNA sequence: TGTGCCAGCAGCTTAGATCAGGGAATTAATGAAAAACTGTTTTTT. Translated: CASSLDQGINEKLFF.

This clonotype has a single count. The CDR3 DNA is TGTGCCAGCAGCGCACCCCCCGGGACGCAGTATTTT. It translates to CASSAPPGTQYF. The chain is built from TRBV3-1 and TRBJ2-3; D gene unclear. Germline V gene lookup returns CDR1 LGHDT and CDR2 YNNKEL (reference sequence). Trimming removed 5 bases from V and 9 bases from J, with 12 bases in between. There are 12 residues in the CDR3.

This clonotype has just a few counts. The chain has TRBV7-9 and TRBJ1-1, with 8 bases fitting TRBD1. V lost 5 bases and J lost 0; bases outside the gene matches: 5. Germline CDR1 and CDR2: SEHNR and FQNEAQ (reference sequence). The CDR3 spans 15 residues. The CDR3 here is CASSPRQGLNTEAFF. DNA of the CDR3: TGTGCCAGCAGCCCCCGACAGGGGTTGAACACTGAAGCTTTCTTT.

The chain combines TRBV3-1 with TRBJ1-1; no clear D. V was trimmed by 5 bases and J by 1 base, leaving 14 bases between them. Germline assignment: CDR1 LGHDT and CDR2 YNNKEL (reference sequence). The CDR3 runs 15 residues. The CDR3, as DNA: TGTGCCAGCAGCGCTAGTGGCAGCCCGAACACTGAAGCTTTCTTT. As protein: CASSASGSPNTEAFF.

This clonotype has a single count. The chain links TRBV6-1 to TRBJ2-7, with a possible D match to TRBD2 (6 bases). The germline V and J ends were trimmed by 3 bases and 3 bases, with 15 bases remaining between them. From germline, CDR1 is MNHNS and CDR2 SASEGT. This CDR3 comprises 15 residues. The CDR3 sequence: CASSEIGRTGYEQYF. Here the CDR3 DNA reads TGTGCCAGCAGTGAGATAGGGAGGACCGGCTACGAGCAGTACTTC.